This T cell receptor beta chain was sequenced in a study of CD8 T cells in Susac syndrome. It was negative isolation that provided the CD8+ and CD4+ T cells, whereas TEMRA cells were enriched by FACS. RNA in amounts of roughly 0.5 to 1 ug was reverse transcribed with random hexamers. Amplification of TCR beta CDR3 by immunoSEQ multiplex PCR spanned 54 Vbeta and 13 Jbeta. MiXCR was run by TCRdb on the immunoSEQ multiplex PCR reads, yielding one entry per CDR3 protein. The data hold around 140,000 distinct CDR3 sequences, with 85% to 95% observed a single time. The study's findings and limits: A relatively small number of individuals underwent TCR sequencing and HLA analysis. The CD4+ T cell repertoires in Susac syndrome did not show any clonal expansion.

As regards this clonotype: Its antigen is unidentified.

The receptor was isolated from a human donor with Susac syndrome. Input material: CD4+ T cells from PBMCs.

DNA of the CDR3: TGTGCCAGCTCACCGGACCGGACGAACACTGAAGCTTTCTTT. Translation gives CASSPDRTNTEAFF. This chain connects TRBV18 to TRBJ1-1; D is unresolved. CDR3 length: 14 residues. Germline V gives CDR1 KGHSH, CDR2 LQKENI. The V and J ends lost 3 bases and 1 base respectively, with 9 bases between them.